A single sample is the source of the 3 T cell receptor beta chains below, sequenced in a study of CD8+ T cells in alopecia areata. Scientists pooled cutaneous lymph node cells and sorted them on CD4, CD8alpha, NKG2D, NKG2ACE and other markers. Sequencing templates came from extracted RNA that was reverse transcribed into cDNA. The data were produced by immunoSEQ multiplex PCR, yet TCRdb's version contains in-frame clones alone and is incomplete. The sample presents approximately 280,000 clones, none singletons. What was sequenced was CD4+ T cells sorted from a lymph node. Receptor source: a C3H/HeJ mouse with alopecia areata. This line is of MHC haplotype H2-k.

On this clone itself: These gene names are mouse names. Read sequence stops 4 residues before the CDR3 end, and the germline J gene provides the missing end. V usage is TRBV19 and J usage is TRBJ2-2; D might be TRBD2 (6 bases). V was pared by 6 bases and J by 1 base, with 10 bases between. This CDR3 contains 14 residues. CDR1 and CDR2 (germline): FNHDT, SITEND (reference sequence). The part of the CDR3 DNA that was read is TGTGCCAGCATTCCGGGGGGAAACACCGGG. The encoded protein is CASIPGGNTG. The entire CDR3 protein reads CASIPGGNTGQLYF.

This clone was found a few times. Gene and germline names: mouse. The read terminates 4 residues ahead of where the CDR3 ends, so the germline J gene completes it. This rearrangement joins TRBV13-3 to TRBJ2-1; the match to TRBD2 covers 8 bases. V was clipped by 6 bases and J by 0 bases; unmatched bases: 5. Germline assignment: CDR1 NNHDY and CDR2 SYVADS. The CDR3 totals 15 residues. Incomplete CDR3 DNA: TGTGCCAGCACAAGACTGGGGCCTAACTATGCT. This encodes CASTRLGPNYA. The complete CDR3 reads CASTRLGPNYAEQFF.

About this clone: Mouse germline and gene names are used. The read finishes 4 residues shy of the CDR3 end, and the germline J gene is used to complete it. The V call is TRBV17, the J call TRBJ2-5; D is possibly TRBD1 (5 bases). From germline, CDR1 is MNHDT and CDR2 YYDKIL. V dropped 1 base and J dropped 2 bases, with 10 bases sitting between them. There are 15 residues in the CDR3. This CDR3 reads CASSRGRTIQDTQYF. Incomplete CDR3 DNA: TGTGCTAGCAGTAGAGGCCGGACAATCCAAGAC.